The 4 T cell receptor gamma chains in this list originate from one sample, sequenced in a study of γδ T cells in repeated Plasmodium falciparum infection. Vgamma9/Vdelta2+ and Vdelta2-negative gammadelta T cells were flow-sorted from PBMC for bulk sequencing. TCRdb re-called the multiplex PCR reads via CATT. The repertoire holds approximately 30,000 gamma-chain clones, with about 1.5% as singletons. Sequencing input: gamma-delta T cells from blood. Receptors originate from a pool of human donors (malaria-infected and uninfected, not separated).

In the case of this clone: The TCRdb protein comes from a much larger clone and disagrees with this DNA's translation at residue 5, likely due to a read error; the protein given here is derived from the DNA. The chain uses TRGV4 and TRGJ1 or TRGJ2. TCRdb is silent on the J gene; assignment here came from matching the DNA to germline. J lost 8 bases, V lost 5 bases, and 6 bases had no gene match. Germline-derived CDR1 and CDR2 are EGSTGY and YDSYTSSV. The CDR3 extends over 11 amino acids. CDR3 nucleotide sequence: TGTGCCACCTGGGGCTACAATAAGAAACTCTTT. Translating it yields CATWGYNKKLF.

This clone appeared a few times. For this DNA, TCRdb reports the protein of a much larger clone, which diverges at residue 10, most likely from a read error; the protein presented here is translated directly from the DNA. The chain couples TRGV9 to TRGJP1. TCRdb offers no J gene call, so here the DNA was matched to germline to obtain one. This CDR3 is 13 amino acids long. The germline CDR1 and CDR2 sequences are GITISATS and ISYDGTV (reference sequence). CDR3 sequence reads: CALWDTTGWYKIF. Written as DNA, the CDR3 is TGTGCCTTGTGGGATACCACTGGTTGGTACAAGATATTT.

This clone was recorded a few times. Since a far larger clone is one base different, this is likely a read error. This sample includes further DNA sequences coding for the same CDR3. The chain recombines TRGV9 with TRGJ1 or TRGJ2. The J gene is absent in TCRdb and was assigned here via DNA matching to germline. The CDR3 covers 18 residues. The germline CDR1 and CDR2 sequences are GITISATS and ISYDGTV (reference sequence). The V gene end was trimmed by 1 base and the J gene end by 4 bases; junction bases not matched to a gene: 19. The chain's CDR3 is CALWEVQQLGDNYYKKLF. The CDR3 DNA reads as TGTGCCTTGTGGGAGGTACAACAATTAGGCGATAACTATTATAAGAAACTCTTT.

The table lists this clone with a few counts. The protein in TCRdb stems from a much larger clone and differs at residue 10 from this DNA's translation, likely a read error; here the protein is translated from the DNA. The chain recombines TRGV5 with TRGJ1 or TRGJ2. The J gene was missing in TCRdb and was found by matching the end of the DNA to germline. This CDR3 has 13 residues. Germline CDR1 is VINAFY and CDR2 is YDVSNSKD. The CDR3 DNA follows: TGTGCCACCTGGGACAGGGACGAATATAGGAAACTCTTT. Amino acid sequence: CATWDRDEYRKLF.